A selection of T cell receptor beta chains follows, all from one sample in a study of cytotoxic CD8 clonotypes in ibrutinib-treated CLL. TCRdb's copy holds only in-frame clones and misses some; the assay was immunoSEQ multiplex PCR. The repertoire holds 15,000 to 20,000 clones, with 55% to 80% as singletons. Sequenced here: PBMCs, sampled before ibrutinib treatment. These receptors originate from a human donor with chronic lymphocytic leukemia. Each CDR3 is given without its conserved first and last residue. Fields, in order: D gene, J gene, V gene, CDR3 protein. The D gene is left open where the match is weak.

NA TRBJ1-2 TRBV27 ASSPLGGYGYT
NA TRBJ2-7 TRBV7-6 ASSLAEDEQY
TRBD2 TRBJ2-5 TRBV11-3 ASSLDGGDGETQY
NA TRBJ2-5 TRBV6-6 ASSLQGNRLETQY
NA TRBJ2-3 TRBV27 ASSRTVTDTQY
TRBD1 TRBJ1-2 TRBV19 ASRDNRGKRDGYT
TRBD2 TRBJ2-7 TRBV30 AWGRTSGVEQY
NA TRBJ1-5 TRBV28 ASRDPGSQPQH
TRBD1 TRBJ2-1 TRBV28 ASRLRTGGYNEQF
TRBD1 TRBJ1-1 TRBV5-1 ASSLDRGSGTEAF
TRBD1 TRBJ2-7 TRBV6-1 ASSPGGSYEQY
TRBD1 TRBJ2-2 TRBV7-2 ASSRGQGLF
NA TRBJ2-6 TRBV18 ASSTTGANVLT
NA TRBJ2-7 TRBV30 AWSRGYEQY
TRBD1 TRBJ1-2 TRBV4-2 ASSQPFGQGQHYT
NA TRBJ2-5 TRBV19 ASGQQETQY
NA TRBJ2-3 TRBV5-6 ASSGQGFLADTQY
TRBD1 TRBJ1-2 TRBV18 ASSLSGTGDGYT
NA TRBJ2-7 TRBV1 TSSQLKGTSYEQY
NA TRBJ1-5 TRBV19 ASSILIGGAENQPQH
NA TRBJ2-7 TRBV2 ASSFNRFSYEQY
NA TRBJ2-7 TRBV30 AWGRGFVEQY
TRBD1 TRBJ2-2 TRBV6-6 ASSDRQGHTGELF
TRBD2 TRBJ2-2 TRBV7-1 ASSQGGQGELF
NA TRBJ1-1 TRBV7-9 ASSPPLSTEAF
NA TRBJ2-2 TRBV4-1 ASSQGSQGAGELF
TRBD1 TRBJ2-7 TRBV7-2 ASSLEDRYEQY
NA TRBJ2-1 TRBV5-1 ASSLALASSYNEQF
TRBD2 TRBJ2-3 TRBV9 ASSPGTSGGTDTQY
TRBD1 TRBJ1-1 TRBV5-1 ASSSTGQGNTEAF
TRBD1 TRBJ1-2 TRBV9 ASSPGTGLYGYT
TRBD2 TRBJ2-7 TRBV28 ASSSTGLADYEQY
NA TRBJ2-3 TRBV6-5 ASNKRGADTDTQY
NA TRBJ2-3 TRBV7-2 ASSSPGTDTQY
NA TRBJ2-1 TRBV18 ASSPPGTPNNEQF
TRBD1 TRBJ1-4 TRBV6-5 ASSYSLTGPNEKLF
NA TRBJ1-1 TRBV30 AWSVPPRDTEAF
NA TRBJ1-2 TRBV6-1 ASSVSGSGGYT
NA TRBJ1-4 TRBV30 AWSGYSNEKLF